The rows below give T cell receptor beta chains drawn from one sample of a study of graft-versus-host responses after intestinal transplantation. Clones were read by immunoSEQ multiplex PCR, and TCRdb kept only the in-frame ones, dropping some. This sample carries approximately 37,000 clones, 89% of them seen once, and the ten largest clones take roughly 7.1%. This specimen was PBMCs, taken around 280 days after transplant. The receptors stem from a human patient who received an intestinal transplant, so some T cells may come from the graft donor. Both conserved end residues are part of each CDR3. The D gene is left open where the match is weak. Rows give clone size only sometimes, using once, few, many, or a class for an expanded clone.

j_call v_call clone_size d_call cdr3_nt cdr3_aa
TRBJ1-2 TRBV7-2 . . TGTGCCAGCAGTACGGCCCCCCGAAGGGATGGCTACACCTTC CASSTAPRRDGYTF
TRBJ1-6 TRBV5-8 once TRBD1 TGTGCCAGCAGCGCAAGGGACAGGGGAATGGGTTCACCCCTCCACTTT CASSARDRGMGSPLHF
TRBJ2-4 TRBV7-9 . . TGTGCCAGCAGCTCCGGGACGTCAGGAAACATTCAATACTTC CASSSGTSGNIQYF
TRBJ2-7 TRBV6-1 . . TGTGCCAGCAGTGAAGTAGCCGGGGTCTTTCGGCAGCAGTACTTC CASSEVAGVFRQQYF
TRBJ2-1 TRBV4-1 . . TGCGCCAGCAGCCAAGGGTCTGGGGGGGCGCTGGACAATGAGCAGTTCTTC CASSQGSGGALDNEQFF
TRBJ1-6 TRBV19 . TRBD1 TGTGCCAGTAGTGAGCGTAGTGACAGGGGTTCACCCCTCCACTTT CASSERSDRGSPLHF
TRBJ1-1 TRBV7-8 . . TGTGCCAGCAGCTTAATGGGGATGGCTGAAGCTTTCTTT CASSLMGMAEAFF
TRBJ1-1 TRBV5-1 . . TGCGCCAGCAGCTTGGTAGCCCAGGCATCGAACACTGAAGCTTTCTTT CASSLVAQASNTEAFF
TRBJ1-1 TRBV5-6 . . TGTGCCAGCAGCCCCCCCGGACGGCTGGCTGAAGCTTTCTTT CASSPPGRLAEAFF
TRBJ1-3 TRBV28 . . TGTGCCAGCAGTTCCTTAACCCTATTCTCTGGAAACACCATATATTTT CASSSLTLFSGNTIYF
TRBJ2-7 TRBV5-6 . TRBD2 TGTGCCAGCAGCTACCCTGGGACTAGCGGGGGGCCAAGCGAGCAGTACTTC CASSYPGTSGGPSEQYF
TRBJ2-5 TRBV7-6 . TRBD2 TGTGCCAGCAGCTTAAGTGAGCGGGGTCAAGAGACCCAGTACTTC CASSLSERGQETQYF
TRBJ1-3 TRBV7-2 . . TGTGCCAGCAGCCTACAATGGGGGGGAGGAAACACCATATATTTT CASSLQWGGGNTIYF
TRBJ1-1 TRBV27 . . TGTGCCAGCAGTCCCGATCGACTGGAAGCTTTCTTT CASSPDRLEAFF
TRBJ1-2 TRBV19 once . TGTGCCAGTAGTATCAGGGACGATTTTCTCTCTGGCTACACCTTC CASSIRDDFLSGYTF
TRBJ2-3 TRBV5-1 . TRBD2 TGCGCCAGCAGCTTGGCCGAAATTAGCGGGGGCCAGGGGGATACGCAGTATTTT CASSLAEISGGQGDTQYF
TRBJ1-2 TRBV19 . TRBD1 TGTGCCAGTAGTAGTAACAGGGGCGGGAACTATGGCTACACCTTC CASSSNRGGNYGYTF
TRBJ2-1 TRBV5-1 . TRBD2 TGCGCCAGCAGCTCCGGGACTAGCGGGGGTCACAATGAGCAGTTCTTC CASSSGTSGGHNEQFF
TRBJ2-2 TRBV2 . . TGTGCCAGCAGCTATTTGTGGGACACAGATGTTTCGAACACCGGGGAGCTGTTTTTT CASSYLWDTDVSNTGELFF
TRBJ1-3 TRBV2 . . TGTGCCAGCAGTGCCCGGGGAAACACCATATATTTT CASSARGNTIYF
TRBJ2-3 TRBV9 . TRBD2 TGTGCCAGCAGCGTAGAGCCTAGCGGGGGCACAGATACGCAGTATTTT CASSVEPSGGTDTQYF
TRBJ1-1 TRBV5-5 . . TGTGCCAGCAGCTTGGGCACTGAAGCTTTCTTT CASSLGTEAFF
TRBJ2-5 TRBV15 . . TGTGCCACCAGCGCTTCGGGGGAGAGACCCCAAGAGACCCAGTACTTC CATSASGERPQETQYF
TRBJ2-7 TRBV9 . . TGTGCCAGCAGCACTAGGACTACCTACGAGCAGTACTTC CASSTRTTYEQYF
TRBJ2-4 TRBV6-5 . TRBD1 TGTGCCAGCAGTGGGACAGAGAAAAACATTCAGTACTTC CASSGTEKNIQYF
TRBJ1-2 TRBV10-2 . . TGCGCCAGCAGAGACGGACCTCCGTCATATGGCTACACCTTC CASRDGPPSYGYTF
TRBJ1-2 TRBV7-9 . . TGTGCCAGCAGCACAGGAGCGGGGGCAGTAAACTATGGCTACACCTTC CASSTGAGAVNYGYTF
TRBJ2-1 TRBV10-3 . TRBD2 TGTGCCATCAGTGCGCGGACCAGCGGGGCGGGCAATGAGCAGTTCTTC CAISARTSGAGNEQFF
TRBJ2-2 TRBV13 . . TGTGCCAGCAGCTTAGTGAGACACCTGAACACCGGGGAGCTGTTTTTT CASSLVRHLNTGELFF